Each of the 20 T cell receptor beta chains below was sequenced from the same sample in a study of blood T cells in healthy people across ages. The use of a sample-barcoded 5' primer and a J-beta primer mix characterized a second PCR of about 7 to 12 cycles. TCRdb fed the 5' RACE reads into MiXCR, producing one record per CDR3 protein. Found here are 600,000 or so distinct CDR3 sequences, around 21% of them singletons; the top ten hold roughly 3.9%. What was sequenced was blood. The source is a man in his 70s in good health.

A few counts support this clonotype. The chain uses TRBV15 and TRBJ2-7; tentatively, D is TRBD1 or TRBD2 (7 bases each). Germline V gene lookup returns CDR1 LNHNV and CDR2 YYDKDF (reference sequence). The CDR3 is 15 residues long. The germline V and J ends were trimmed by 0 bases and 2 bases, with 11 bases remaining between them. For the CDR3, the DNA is TGTGCCACCAGCAGAGACCAGGGGGGGACCTACGAGCAGTACTTC. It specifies CATSRDQGGTYEQYF.

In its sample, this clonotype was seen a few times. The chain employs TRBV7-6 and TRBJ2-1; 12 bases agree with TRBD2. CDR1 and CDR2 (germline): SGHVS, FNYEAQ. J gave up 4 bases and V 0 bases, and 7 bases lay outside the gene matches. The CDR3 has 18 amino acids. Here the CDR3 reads CASSLAPSGRAGYNEQFF. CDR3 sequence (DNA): TGTGCCAGCAGCTTAGCTCCTAGCGGGAGGGCCGGGTACAATGAGCAGTTCTTC.

The CDR3 nucleotides read TGTGCCAGCAGCCTGGGACAGGGGAGGCACGAGCAGTACTTC. This sequence encodes CASSLGQGRHEQYF. The rearrangement links TRBV27 to TRBJ2-7; 10 nucleotides line up with TRBD1. CDR3 size: 14 residues. V was clipped by 6 bases and J by 5 bases; unmatched bases: 7. The V gene's germline CDR1 is MNHEY and CDR2 SMNVEV (reference sequence).

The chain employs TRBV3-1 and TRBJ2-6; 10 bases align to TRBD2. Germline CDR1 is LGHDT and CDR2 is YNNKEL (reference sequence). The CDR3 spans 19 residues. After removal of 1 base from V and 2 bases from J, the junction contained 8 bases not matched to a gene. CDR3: CASSQAASGRFPGANVLTF. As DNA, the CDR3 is TGTGCCAGCAGCCAAGCAGCTAGCGGGAGATTTCCTGGGGCCAACGTCCTGACTTTC.

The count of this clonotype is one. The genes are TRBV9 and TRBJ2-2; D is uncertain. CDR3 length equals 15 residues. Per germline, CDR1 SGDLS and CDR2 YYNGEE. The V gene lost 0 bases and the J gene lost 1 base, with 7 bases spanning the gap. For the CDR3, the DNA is TGTGCCAGCAGCGTAGGTCCCGGGAACACCGGGGAGCTGTTTTTT. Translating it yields CASSVGPGNTGELFF.

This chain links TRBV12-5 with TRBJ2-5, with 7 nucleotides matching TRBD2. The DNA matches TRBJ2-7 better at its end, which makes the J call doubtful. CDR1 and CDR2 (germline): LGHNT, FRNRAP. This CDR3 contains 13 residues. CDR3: CASGFAGAYEQYF. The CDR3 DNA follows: TGTGCTAGTGGTTTTGCGGGAGCCTACGAGCAGTACTTC.

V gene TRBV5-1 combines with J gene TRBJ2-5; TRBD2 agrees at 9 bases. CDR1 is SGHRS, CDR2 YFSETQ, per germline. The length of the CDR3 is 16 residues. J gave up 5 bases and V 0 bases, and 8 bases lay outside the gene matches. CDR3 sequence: CASSLGASGTRETQYF. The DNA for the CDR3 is TGCGCCAGCAGCTTGGGGGCTAGCGGGACTAGGGAGACCCAGTACTTC.

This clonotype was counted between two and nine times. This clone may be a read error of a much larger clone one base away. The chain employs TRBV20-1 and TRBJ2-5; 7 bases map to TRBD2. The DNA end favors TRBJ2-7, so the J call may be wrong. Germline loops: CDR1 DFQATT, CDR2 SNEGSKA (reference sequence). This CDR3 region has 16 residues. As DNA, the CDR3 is TGCAATGCTAGCGAATTTGGGGGGGGTCAGGCCTACGAGCAGTACTTC. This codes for CNASEFGGGQAYEQYF.

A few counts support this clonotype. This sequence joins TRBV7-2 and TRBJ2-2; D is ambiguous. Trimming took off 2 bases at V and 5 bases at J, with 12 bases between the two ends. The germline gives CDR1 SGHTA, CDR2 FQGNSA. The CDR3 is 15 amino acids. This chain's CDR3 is CASSLYSRRTGELFF. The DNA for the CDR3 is TGTGCCAGCAGCTTATACTCGAGAAGGACCGGGGAGCTGTTTTTT.

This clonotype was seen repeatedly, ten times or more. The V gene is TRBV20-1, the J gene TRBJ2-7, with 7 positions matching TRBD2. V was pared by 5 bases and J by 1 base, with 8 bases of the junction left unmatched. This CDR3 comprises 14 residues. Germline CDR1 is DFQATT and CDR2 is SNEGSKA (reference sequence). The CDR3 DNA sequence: TGCAGTGCTGAGGGGCTAGCGGATTCCTACGAGCAGTACTTC. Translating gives CSAEGLADSYEQYF.

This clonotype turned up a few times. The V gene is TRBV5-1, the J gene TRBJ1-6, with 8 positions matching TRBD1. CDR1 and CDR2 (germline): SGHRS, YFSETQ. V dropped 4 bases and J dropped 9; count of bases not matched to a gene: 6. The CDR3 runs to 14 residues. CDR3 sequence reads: CASSRGQASSPLHF. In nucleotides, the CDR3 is TGCGCCAGCAGCCGGGGACAGGCGAGTTCACCCCTCCACTTT.

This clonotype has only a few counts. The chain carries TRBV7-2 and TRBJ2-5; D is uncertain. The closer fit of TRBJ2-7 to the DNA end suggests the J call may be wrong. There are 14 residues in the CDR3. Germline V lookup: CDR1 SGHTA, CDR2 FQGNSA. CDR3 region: CASSLGHRTYEQYF. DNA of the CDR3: TGTGCCAGCAGCTTAGGTCATCGGACCTACGAGCAGTACTTC.

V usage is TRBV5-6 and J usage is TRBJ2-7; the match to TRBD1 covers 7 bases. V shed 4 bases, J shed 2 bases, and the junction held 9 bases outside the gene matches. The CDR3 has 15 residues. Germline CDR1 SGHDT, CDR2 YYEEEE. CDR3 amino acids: CASSRTGATPYEQYF. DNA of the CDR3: TGTGCCAGCAGCCGGACAGGTGCTACCCCCTACGAGCAGTACTTC.

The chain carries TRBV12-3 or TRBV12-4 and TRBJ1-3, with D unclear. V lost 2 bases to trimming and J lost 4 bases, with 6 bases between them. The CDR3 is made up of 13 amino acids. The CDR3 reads CASSLTRGNTIYF. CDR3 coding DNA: TGTGCCAGCAGTTTAACTCGAGGAAACACCATATATTTT.

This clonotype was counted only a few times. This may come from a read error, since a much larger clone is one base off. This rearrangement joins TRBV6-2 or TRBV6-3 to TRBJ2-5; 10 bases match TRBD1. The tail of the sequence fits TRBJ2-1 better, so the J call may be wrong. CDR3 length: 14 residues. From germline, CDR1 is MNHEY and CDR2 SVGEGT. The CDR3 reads CASRQGQGSYEQFF. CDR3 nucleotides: TGTGCCAGCAGACAGGGACAGGGGAGTTATGAGCAGTTCTTC.

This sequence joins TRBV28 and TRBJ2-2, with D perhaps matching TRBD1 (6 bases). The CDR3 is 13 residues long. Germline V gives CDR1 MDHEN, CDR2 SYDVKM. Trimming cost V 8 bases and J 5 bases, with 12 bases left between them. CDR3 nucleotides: TGTGCCAGCCGGGACACTATAACCGGGGAGCTGTTTTTT. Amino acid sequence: CASRDTITGELFF.

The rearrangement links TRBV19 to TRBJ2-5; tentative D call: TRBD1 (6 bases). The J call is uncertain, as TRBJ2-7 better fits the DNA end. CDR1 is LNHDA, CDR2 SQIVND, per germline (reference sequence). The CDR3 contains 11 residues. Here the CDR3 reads CASRGRGEQYF. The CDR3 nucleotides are TGTGCCAGTAGAGGCAGGGGCGAGCAGTACTTC.

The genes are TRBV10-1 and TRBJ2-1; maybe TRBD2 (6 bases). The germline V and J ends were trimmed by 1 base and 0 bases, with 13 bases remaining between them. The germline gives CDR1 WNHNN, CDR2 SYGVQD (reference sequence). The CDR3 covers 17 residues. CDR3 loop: CASSEYRTTVSYNEQFF. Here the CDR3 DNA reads TGCGCCAGCAGTGAGTACCGGACTACAGTCTCCTACAATGAGCAGTTCTTC.

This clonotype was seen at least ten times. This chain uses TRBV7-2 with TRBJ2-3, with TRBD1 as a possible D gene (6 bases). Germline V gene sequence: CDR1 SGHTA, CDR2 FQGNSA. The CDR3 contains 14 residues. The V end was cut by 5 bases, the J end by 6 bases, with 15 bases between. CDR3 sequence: CASSPPGQLDTQYF. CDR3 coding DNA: TGTGCCAGCAGCCCCCCTGGACAGTTGGATACGCAGTATTTT. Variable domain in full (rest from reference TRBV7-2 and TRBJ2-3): GAGVSQSPSNKVTEKGKDVELRCDPISGHTALYWYRQSLGQGLEFLIYFQGNSAPDKSGLPSDRFSAERTGGSVSTLTIQRTQQEDSAVYLCASSPPGQLDTQYFGPGTRLTVL.

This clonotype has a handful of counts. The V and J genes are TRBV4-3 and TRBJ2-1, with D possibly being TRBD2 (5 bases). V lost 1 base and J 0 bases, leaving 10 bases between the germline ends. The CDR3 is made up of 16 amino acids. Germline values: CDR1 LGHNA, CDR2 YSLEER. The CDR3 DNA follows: TGCGCCAGCAGCCAAGGGACTTACAGCTCCTACAATGAGCAGTTCTTC. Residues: CASSQGTYSSYNEQFF.